This T cell receptor beta chain was obtained from a study of Graves' ophthalmopathy and Graves' hyperthyroidism. In the study overall: In this cohort's terms, stable hyperthyroidism meant no ophthalmopathy by 18 months of follow-up.

RNA transcripts provided the template for amplifying TCR beta CDR3 regions. The first-round RT-PCR employed HTBI primers together with the Qiagen OneStep RT-PCR kit. A multiplex PCR was then performed as the second round. Each CDR3 protein is one row after TCRdb ran MiXCR on the multiplex PCR reads. Among about 590,000 distinct CDR3 sequences, under 40% were seen once, and the ten largest hold about 4.2%. This CDR3 has 11 amino acids. Germline V gene lookup returns CDR1 WSHSY and CDR2 SAAADI. This clonotype was seen many times. The junction and the germline gene differ at one end; a read error may be behind it. If patients had other autoimmune diseases, uncontrolled infections, pregnancy or lactation, they were excluded.

This sequence joins TRBV10-2 and TRBJ2-3, with D possibly being TRBD1 (6 bases). The sequence was collected from an adult man with Graves' hyperthyroidism. The specimen was peripheral blood or thyroid tissue (not recorded which). CDR3 sequence (DNA): TGTGCCAGCAGGGGTGCAGATACGCAGTATTTT. It is translated as CASRGADTQYF.